This is a list of T cell receptor beta chains from one sample in a study of T-cell reconstitution after alpha-beta-depleted transplantation in children. TCRdb recomputed calls from the PCR reads with MiXCR, one row per CDR3 protein. The repertoire holds about 610,000 distinct CDR3 sequences, with about 10% as singletons. The material sequenced was PBMCs from the stem cell graft donor, taken from the stem cell graft. The receptors were gathered from a human donor who donated a stem cell graft to a child with acute myeloid leukemia. CDR3s include the opening cysteine and the closing phenylalanine or tryptophan. A D gene is named only where the DNA matches it firmly. Clone size is stated in some rows and not others, as once, few, many or a class when expanded.

J: TRBJ2-5; D: TRBD1; size: few; V: TRBV5-1; DNA: TGCGCCAGCAGACAGGGGGCTACTGAGACCCAGTACTTC; CDR3: CASRQGATETQYF
J: TRBJ1-1; D: -; size: once; V: TRBV4-2; DNA: TGTGCCAGCAGCCAGGAGCAAACGAACACTGAAGCTTTCTTT; CDR3: CASSQEQTNTEAFF
J: TRBJ2-1; D: TRBD1; size: -; V: TRBV6-1; DNA: TGTGCCAGCGGGGGGAGGACAGGGGCCTCGAATGAGCAGTTCTTC; CDR3: CASGGRTGASNEQFF
J: TRBJ2-1; D: TRBD2; size: many; V: TRBV10-1; DNA: TGCGCCAGCGGGGGACTAGCGGCCTCCTACAATGAGCAGTTCTTC; CDR3: CASGGLAASYNEQFF
J: TRBJ2-7; D: -; size: -; V: TRBV29-1; DNA: TGCAGCGTTGAGGGGGGCACAGGGTCCTACGAGCAGTACTTC; CDR3: CSVEGGTGSYEQYF
J: TRBJ2-5; D: -; size: many; V: TRBV10-3; DNA: TGTGCCATCAGTGTTAGCGGATCTCAAGAGACCCAGTACTTC; CDR3: CAISVSGSQETQYF
J: TRBJ2-4; D: TRBD1; size: -; V: TRBV27; DNA: TGTGCCAGCAGTTATCAGGGGGCGGCCAAAAACATTCAGTACTTC; CDR3: CASSYQGAAKNIQYF
J: TRBJ2-7; D: -; size: many; V: TRBV20-1; DNA: TGCAGTGCTAGAGATACGGACAGTTCCTACGAGCAGTACTTC; CDR3: CSARDTDSSYEQYF
J: TRBJ2-3; D: TRBD2; size: few; V: TRBV18; DNA: TGTGCCAGCTCACGTAGCGGGACCACAGATACGCAGTATTTT; CDR3: CASSRSGTTDTQYF
J: TRBJ1-1; D: -; size: -; V: TRBV5-1; DNA: TGCGCCAGCAGCCCCAGGGAATCCCCCCCTGAAGCTTTCTTT; CDR3: CASSPRESPPEAFF
J: TRBJ2-1; D: -; size: few; V: TRBV4-3; DNA: TGCGCCAGCAGCCAAGGGACAGACCCTTGGTATGAGCAGTTCTTC; CDR3: CASSQGTDPWYEQFF
J: TRBJ2-7; D: -; size: -; V: TRBV28; DNA: TGTGTCAGCATGGCACGTACCTACTACGAGCAGTACTTC; CDR3: CVSMARTYYEQYF
J: TRBJ2-5; D: -; size: many; V: TRBV27; DNA: TGTGCCAGCAGTTTATCGGGCTCTAGGGGTCCCCAAGAGACCCAGTACTTC; CDR3: CASSLSGSRGPQETQYF
J: TRBJ2-7; D: -; size: few; V: TRBV29-1; DNA: TGCAGCGTCGAATCGGACGGCTACGAGCAGTACTTC; CDR3: CSVESDGYEQYF
J: TRBJ2-7; D: TRBD1; size: -; V: TRBV11-1; DNA: TGTGCCAGCAGCTCCCAAATTTGGCGGGACAGGGAGGACTACGAGCAGTACTTC; CDR3: CASSSQIWRDREDYEQYF
J: TRBJ1-6; D: -; size: -; V: TRBV11-1; DNA: TGTGCCAGCAGCTTCCTCGCAGGGTCAAATTCACCCCTCCACTTT; CDR3: CASSFLAGSNSPLHF
J: TRBJ2-7; D: -; size: -; V: TRBV18; DNA: TGTGCCAGCTCACCCCGAAGACAGGACGAGCAGTACTTC; CDR3: CASSPRRQDEQYF
J: TRBJ2-3; D: -; size: -; V: TRBV7-9; DNA: TGTGCCAGCAGCGGGGACGCGCGTTGGAGCACAGATACGCAGTATTTT; CDR3: CASSGDARWSTDTQYF
J: TRBJ2-5; D: -; size: -; V: TRBV18; DNA: TGTGCCAGCTCACCATTCACGAGGATTCCACAACAAGAGACCCAGTACTTC; CDR3: CASSPFTRIPQQETQYF
J: TRBJ1-1; D: -; size: -; V: TRBV29-1; DNA: TGCAGCACCTCCAAGCAGGATCTCACCTTGAACACTGAAGCTTTCTTT; CDR3: CSTSKQDLTLNTEAFF
J: TRBJ2-3; D: -; size: many; V: TRBV7-3; DNA: TGTGCCAGCAGCTCGCTACTTGGAGATACGCAGTATTTT; CDR3: CASSSLLGDTQYF
J: TRBJ1-1; D: -; size: many; V: TRBV7-8; DNA: TGTGCCAGCAGCTTAGAAGGGGGGATGAACACTGAAGCTTTCTTT; CDR3: CASSLEGGMNTEAFF
J: TRBJ2-5; D: -; size: many; V: TRBV15; DNA: TGTGCCACCAGCAGAAGAGCCCTACAAGAGACCCAGTACTTC; CDR3: CATSRRALQETQYF
J: TRBJ2-7; D: -; size: few; V: TRBV15; DNA: TGTGCCACCAGCAGAGATCTGGCGGGGGCAGCCCACGAGCAGTACTTC; CDR3: CATSRDLAGAAHEQYF
J: TRBJ1-1; D: TRBD1; size: few; V: TRBV18; DNA: TGTGCCAGCTCACCAGGACAGGGCGAGAACACTGAAGCTTTCTTT; CDR3: CASSPGQGENTEAFF
J: TRBJ2-3; D: TRBD2; size: many; V: TRBV7-2; DNA: TGTGCCAGCAGCTCGCTTCGAAGGACTAGACTTCCCCCAGATACGCAGTATTTT; CDR3: CASSSLRRTRLPPDTQYF
J: TRBJ2-7; D: -; size: -; V: TRBV7-8; DNA: TGTGCCAGCAGCAATAGCCGGGCACTAGCCTCCGAGCAGTACTTC; CDR3: CASSNSRALASEQYF
J: TRBJ2-7; D: TRBD2; size: few; V: TRBV20-1; DNA: TGCAGTGCTAGCCCCGGGGAGGGGAATTACTACGAGCAGTACTTC; CDR3: CSASPGEGNYYEQYF
J: TRBJ2-1; D: -; size: -; V: TRBV6-2/TRBV6-3; DNA: TGTGCCAGCAGTTACGACCGCTTACTCTCAGACAATGAGCAGTTCTTC; CDR3: CASSYDRLLSDNEQFF
J: TRBJ2-5; D: TRBD1; size: many; V: TRBV7-9; DNA: TGTGCCAGCAGCTCCGTGGACAGGGGGCGAGAGACCCAGTACTTC; CDR3: CASSSVDRGRETQYF
J: TRBJ2-1; D: -; size: few; V: TRBV10-3; DNA: TGTGCCATCAGTGATAAGGAGTACAATGAGCAGTTCTTC; CDR3: CAISDKEYNEQFF
J: TRBJ1-4; D: TRBD1; size: -; V: TRBV10-3; DNA: TGTGCCATCAGTGATTCCGGGACAGTAAATGAAAAACTGTTTTTT; CDR3: CAISDSGTVNEKLFF
J: TRBJ1-5; D: -; size: -; V: TRBV16; DNA: TGTGCCAGCAGCCAAAGGGCAACAGGCAATCAGCCCCAGCATTTT; CDR3: CASSQRATGNQPQHF
J: TRBJ1-2; D: TRBD1; size: -; V: TRBV19; DNA: TGTGCCACCGAGAAGGGACAGGGGTCACTTGGCTATGGCTACACCTTC; CDR3: CATEKGQGSLGYGYTF
J: TRBJ1-5; D: -; size: many; V: TRBV12-3/TRBV12-4; DNA: TGTGCCAGCAGTTCCCCTAGTAATCAGCCCCAGCATTTT; CDR3: CASSSPSNQPQHF
J: TRBJ1-5; D: -; size: few; V: TRBV28; DNA: TGTGCCAGCAGCCGTGCGGTGATTAGCAATCAGCCCCAGCATTTT; CDR3: CASSRAVISNQPQHF
J: TRBJ1-5; D: TRBD1; size: few; V: TRBV5-6; DNA: TGTGCCAGCAGCCCCTGGACAGGGGGCAACAGGCGCAATCAGCCCCAGCATTTT; CDR3: CASSPWTGGNRRNQPQHF
J: TRBJ1-1; D: -; size: few; V: TRBV25-1; DNA: TGTGCCAGCAGTGAAGGTAATGAAGCTTTCTTT; CDR3: CASSEGNEAFF
J: TRBJ1-4; D: -; size: -; V: TRBV7-9; DNA: TGTGCCAGCAGCTTAGGGACGGGTGAAAAACTGTTTTTT; CDR3: CASSLGTGEKLFF
J: TRBJ1-2; D: TRBD1; size: many; V: TRBV5-5; DNA: TGTGCCAGCAGCTTTACAGGGGGAGACTATGGCTACACCTTC; CDR3: CASSFTGGDYGYTF
J: TRBJ2-7; D: TRBD2; size: -; V: TRBV5-1; DNA: TGCGCCAGCAGCTTCGCGGGGGGGTACGAGCAGTACTTC; CDR3: CASSFAGGYEQYF
J: TRBJ2-1; D: TRBD2; size: many; V: TRBV9; DNA: TGTGCCAGCAGCGTAGGAATAAGGACTAGCGGGAACGGTGAGCAGTTCTTC; CDR3: CASSVGIRTSGNGEQFF
J: TRBJ1-1; D: TRBD1; size: few; V: TRBV27; DNA: TGTGCCAGCAGTTTGCAGACAGGGGCCACTGAAGCTTTCTTT; CDR3: CASSLQTGATEAFF
J: TRBJ2-7; D: TRBD1; size: -; V: TRBV28; DNA: TGTGTCACCTCGACAGGGGGTAGCTACGAGCAGTACTTC; CDR3: CVTSTGGSYEQYF
J: TRBJ2-7; D: -; size: -; V: TRBV28; DNA: TGTGCCAGCAGCTCCCCACACCGCCCCTACGAGCAGTACTTC; CDR3: CASSSPHRPYEQYF
J: TRBJ2-7; D: -; size: -; V: TRBV5-1; DNA: TGCGCCAGCAGCCCCGGAGGTGCGCCTTCCTACGAGCAGTACTTC; CDR3: CASSPGGAPSYEQYF
J: TRBJ2-6; D: TRBD2; size: few; V: TRBV12-3/TRBV12-4; DNA: TGTGCCAGCAGGCGGACTAGCGGGAGCTGGGCCAACGTCCTGACTTTC; CDR3: CASRRTSGSWANVLTF
J: TRBJ2-6; D: -; size: many; V: TRBV20-1; DNA: TGCAGTGCCCGGGACAAGGGCGTCCTGACTTTC; CDR3: CSARDKGVLTF